The 16 T cell receptor beta chains reported below all come from one sample, sequenced in a study of control samples from healthy donors and cancer patients. The repertoire was sequenced with immunoSEQ multiplex PCR; TCRdb's copy has only in-frame clones and lacks some. The sample includes fewer than 200,000 clones, about 90% of them seen just once. The material sequenced was blood. The receptors shown here come from a woman aged 45-65 years in good health.

This rearrangement joins TRBV14 to TRBJ1-1, with a possible D match to TRBD1 (5 bases). Trimming stripped 4 bases from V and 8 bases from J, with 17 bases between. The V gene's germline CDR1 is SGHDN and CDR2 FVKESK. The CDR3 loop spans 14 amino acids. The CDR3 reads CASSPLGPWGEAFF. The CDR3 DNA reads TGTGCCAGCAGCCCCCTGGGGCCTTGGGGAGAAGCTTTCTTT.

The chain couples TRBV7-8 to TRBJ1-1; TRBD1 is a possible D gene (5 bases). Germline V lookup: CDR1 SGHVS, CDR2 FQNEAQ. Trimming left V 6 bases short and J 4 bases short, with 15 bases between. This CDR3 region has 14 residues. CDR3 nucleotide sequence: TGTGCCAGCAGTCGTACGGGGGGGTCCACTGAAGCTTTCTTT. This translates into CASSRTGGSTEAFF.

This clone was seen once. The gene calls are TRBV6-2 or TRBV6-3 and TRBJ2-4, with unresolved D. The CDR3 loop spans 13 amino acids. The germline V gene encodes CDR1 MNHEY and CDR2 SVGEGT. V lost 5 bases and J lost 1, with 6 bases in between. The DNA of the CDR3 is TGTGCCAGCAGTAAAGCGGCCAAAAACATTCAGTACTTC. Protein: CASSKAAKNIQYF.

The rearrangement joins TRBV7-6 to TRBJ2-5; 7 nucleotides match TRBD1. Germline CDR1 and CDR2: SGHVS and FNYEAQ. The CDR3 sequence is 14 residues long. V lost 2 bases, J lost 5 bases, and 5 bases stayed unmatched. CDR3 sequence (DNA): TGTGCCAGCAGCTTACTTACAGGGGCTGAGACCCAGTACTTC. Residues: CASSLLTGAETQYF.

V usage is TRBV28 and J usage is TRBJ2-1; D gene ambiguous. From germline, CDR1 is MDHEN and CDR2 SYDVKM. V was shortened by 1 base and J by 7 bases, with 11 bases between the two germline ends. The CDR3 totals 14 residues. The CDR3 DNA follows: TGTGCCAGCAGTTTATTGGTCTTATCAAATGAGCAGTTCTTC. Protein: CASSLLVLSNEQFF.

This sequence joins TRBV5-1 and TRBJ1-4; TRBD1 matches at 7 bases. The V gene end was trimmed by 4 bases and the J gene end by 4 bases; junction bases not matched to a gene: 7. Per germline, CDR1 SGHRS and CDR2 YFSETQ. CDR3 length: 15 residues. The CDR3, as DNA: TGCGCCAGCAGCGGAACAGGGGTTAATAATGAAAAACTGTTTTTT. Its translation: CASSGTGVNNEKLFF.

The J gene is TRBJ2-3, the V gene TRBV7-9; D gene unclear. Germline CDR1 reads SEHNR; CDR2 reads FQNEAQ (reference sequence). The V and J ends lost 4 bases and 0 bases respectively, with 11 bases between them. The CDR3 consists of 15 residues. This chain's CDR3 is CASSSGRKSTDTQYF. The DNA of the CDR3 is TGTGCCAGCAGCTCCGGACGGAAGAGCACAGATACGCAGTATTTT.

The V and J genes are TRBV28 and TRBJ2-7, with D unresolved. The V and J ends lost 3 bases and 2 bases respectively, with 11 bases between them. CDR1 is MDHEN, CDR2 SYDVKM, per germline. This CDR3 spans 14 amino acids. The CDR3 sequence is CASSFQVSAYEQYF. The DNA of the CDR3 is TGTGCCAGCAGTTTTCAGGTGTCGGCCTACGAGCAGTACTTC.

This clone was detected once. J is TRBJ2-3 and V is TRBV10-3; D remains ambiguous. Germline V CDR1 and CDR2: ENHRY, SYGVKD. The V end was cut by 3 bases, the J end by 1 base, with 2 bases between. This CDR3 spans 12 amino acids. CDR3 nucleotides: TGTGCCATCAGTGACGGCACAGATACGCAGTATTTT. Translation: CAISDGTDTQYF.

The gene calls are TRBV12-2 and TRBJ2-2; no DNA check was done on the table's D call, TRBD2. TRBV12-2 is labeled a pseudogene. The CDR3 loop spans 16 amino acids. The CDR3 reads CASRLGRMGGTGELFF. DNA for the CDR3: TGTGCAAGTCGCTTAGGGAGGATGGGGGGCACCGGGGAGCTGTTTTTT.

A note on this clone: Other DNA sequences of this sample code for an identical CDR3. The chain links TRBV5-4 to TRBJ1-1; D might be TRBD1 (5 bases). CDR1 SGHNT and CDR2 YYREEE come from the germline V gene (reference sequence). V was shortened by 0 bases and J by 1 base, with 7 bases between the two germline ends. This CDR3 is built from 14 residues. DNA for the CDR3: TGTGCCAGCAGCTTGGGGGGCGCGAACACTGAAGCTTTCTTT. This translates into CASSLGGANTEAFF.

In the case of this clone: The sample has other DNA sequences that encode this CDR3 too. This chain uses TRBV28 with TRBJ2-3; D is perhaps TRBD2 (7 bases). CDR1 and CDR2 (germline): MDHEN, SYDVKM. V was cut by 5 bases and J by 2 bases, with 29 bases left in between. This CDR3 spans 20 amino acids. CDR3 nucleotide sequence: TGTGCCAGCAGTCAAAGACAGGCGGGAGAGTGGGGTACCCCCACAGATACGCAGTATTTT. Protein: CASSQRQAGEWGTPTDTQYF.

The chain employs TRBV7-2 and TRBJ1-5; D unclear. V lost 1 base and J 3 bases, leaving 10 bases between the germline ends. Germline CDR1 and CDR2: SGHTA and FQGNSA. The CDR3 contains 15 residues. The CDR3 sequence: CASSLGSDHNQPQHF. In nucleotides, the CDR3 is TGTGCCAGCAGCTTAGGGTCAGATCACAATCAGCCCCAGCATTTT.

The chain carries TRBV14 and TRBJ1-1, with D unresolved. This CDR3 has 12 amino acids. Deletions cut 6 bases from V and 9 bases from J, with 14 bases between. From germline, CDR1 is SGHDN and CDR2 FVKESK. Written as DNA, the CDR3 is TGTGCCAGCAGGCGAAGTGGTCGGAAAGCTTTCTTT. Its protein product is CASRRSGRKAFF. Variable domain in full (rest from reference TRBV14 and TRBJ1-1): EAGVTQFPSHSVIEKGQTVTLRCDPISGHDNLYWYRRVMGKEIKFLLHFVKESKQDESGMPNNRFLAERTGGTYSTLKVQPAELEDSGVYFCASRRSGRKAFFGQGTRLTVV.

The chain employs TRBV25-1 and TRBJ1-3; D uncertain. The length of the CDR3 is 14 residues. Trimming cost V 3 bases and J 0 bases, with 6 bases left between them. The V gene's germline CDR1 is MGHDK and CDR2 SYGVNS. The CDR3 loop reads CASSDRGSGNTIYF. For the CDR3, the DNA is TGTGCCAGCAGTGATCGGGGCTCTGGAAACACCATATATTTT. The full variable domain, its missing parts supplied by reference TRBV25-1 and TRBJ1-3, is EADIYQTPRYLVIGTGKKITLECSQTMGHDKMYWYQQDPGMELHLIHYSYGVNSTEKGDLSSESTVSRIRTEHFPLTLESARPSHTSQYLCASSDRGSGNTIYFGEGSWLTVV.

For the CDR3, the DNA is TGTGCCAGCAGCTTAGCTAGCGCCGACACCGGGGAGCTGTTTTTT. Translated, it gives CASSLASADTGELFF. This rearrangement joins TRBV7-9 to TRBJ2-2; perhaps TRBD2 as D (5 bases). V was cut by 0 bases and J by 3 bases, with 8 bases left in between. Germline V gives CDR1 SEHNR, CDR2 FQNEAQ (reference sequence). CDR3 size: 15 residues.